A single sample is the source of the 5 T cell receptor beta chains below, sequenced in a study of T cells after yellow fever vaccination. A single record per CDR3 protein comes from TCRdb applying MiXCR to the 5' RACE reads. The sample lists 340,000 or so distinct CDR3 sequences, approximately 12% occurring once. Sequenced here: CD4+ T cells sorted from PBMCs, sampled 15 days after the yellow fever booster vaccination. These receptor sequences come from a man between 18 and 35 years old who received the YFV17D yellow fever vaccine.

V usage is TRBV4-1 and J usage is TRBJ2-7; D not resolved. The CDR3 runs to 15 residues. From germline, CDR1 is MGHRA and CDR2 YSYEKL. V gave up 0 bases and J gave up 4 bases, with 13 bases separating them. CDR3 region: CASSQDPPWGYEQYF. CDR3 DNA sequence: TGCGCCAGCAGCCAAGATCCCCCCTGGGGATACGAGCAGTACTTC.

V and J are TRBV10-3 and TRBJ2-1; TRBD2 aligns across 7 bases. V shed 10 bases and J 0 bases; nucleotides not matched to a gene: 12. The CDR3 extends over 16 amino acids. CDR1 and CDR2 (germline): ENHRY, SYGVKD. The CDR3: CATMTSSILSYNEQFF. DNA of the CDR3: TGTGCCACCATGACTAGCTCCATACTCTCCTACAATGAGCAGTTCTTC.

There are a few counts of this clonotype. V gene TRBV5-6 combines with J gene TRBJ2-7; D gene uncertain. The germline V and J ends were trimmed by 4 bases and 9 bases, with 17 bases remaining between them. The V gene's germline CDR1 is SGHDT and CDR2 YYEEEE. The CDR3 has 13 amino acids. CDR3 in amino acids: CASSISSGNSQYF. The CDR3 coding sequence is TGTGCCAGCAGCATATCCTCTGGCAACTCGCAGTACTTC.

The V gene is TRBV6-5, the J gene TRBJ1-1; D is ambiguous. CDR3 size: 11 residues. The V end was cut by 4 bases, the J end by 6 bases, with 6 bases between. Germline V CDR1 and CDR2: MNHEY, SVGAGI. The CDR3 sequence: CASSSISEAFF. Here the CDR3 DNA reads TGTGCCAGCAGTTCCATTTCTGAAGCTTTCTTT.

To note about this clonotype: The junction shows a germline mismatch at one end, possibly a read error. This rearrangement joins TRBV20-1 to TRBJ2-1; 10 nucleotides line up with TRBD2. This CDR3 has 15 residues. Germline CDR1 reads DFQATT; CDR2 reads SNEGSKA (reference sequence). The CDR3 is CSARGLASGGHEQFF. The CDR3 nucleotides are TGCAGTGCCAGAGGGTTGGCTAGCGGGGGTCATGAGCAGTTCTTC.